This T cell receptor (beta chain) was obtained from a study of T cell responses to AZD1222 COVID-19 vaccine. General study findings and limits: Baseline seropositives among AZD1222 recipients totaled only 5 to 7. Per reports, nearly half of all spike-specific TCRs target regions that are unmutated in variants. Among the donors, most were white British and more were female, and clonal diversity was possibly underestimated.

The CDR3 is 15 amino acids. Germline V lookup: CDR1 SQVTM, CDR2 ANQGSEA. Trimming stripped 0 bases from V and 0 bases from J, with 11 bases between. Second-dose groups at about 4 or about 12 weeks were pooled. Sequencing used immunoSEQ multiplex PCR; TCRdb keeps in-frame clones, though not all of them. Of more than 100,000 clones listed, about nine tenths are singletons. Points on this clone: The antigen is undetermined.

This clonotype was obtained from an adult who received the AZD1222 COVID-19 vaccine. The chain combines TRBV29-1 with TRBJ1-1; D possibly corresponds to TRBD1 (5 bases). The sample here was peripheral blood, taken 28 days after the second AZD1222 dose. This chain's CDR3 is CSVEEGRVVNTEAFF. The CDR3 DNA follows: TGCAGCGTTGAAGAGGGGCGGGTAGTGAACACTGAAGCTTTCTTT.